One and the same sample provided the 20 T cell receptor beta chains below, sequenced in a study of shared clonotypes between healthy human individuals. Terminally differentiated effector memory CD45RA+ cells were excluded from the naive CD8 cells, which were CD45RO-negative and positively selected for CCR7. Clones were sequenced by immunoSEQ multiplex PCR, and TCRdb holds only the in-frame ones, with some missing. The repertoire holds around 2,000,000 clones, with just over 90% as singletons. Sequenced material: naive CD8+ T cells from PBMCs. The source is a man younger than 30 in good health. Some clones in this sample may be carry-over from other donors' samples.

The rearrangement links TRBV29-1 to TRBJ1-2, with D unresolved. Trimming left V 0 bases short and J 2 bases short, with 10 bases between. The CDR3 runs to 14 residues. The germline V gene encodes CDR1 SQVTM and CDR2 ANQGSEA. The CDR3 sequence: CSVEDNRHNYGYTF. The CDR3 DNA follows: TGCAGCGTTGAAGATAACAGACACAACTATGGCTACACCTTC. Drawing the rest from reference TRBV29-1 and TRBJ1-2, the complete variable domain is SAVISQKPSRDICQRGTSLTIQCQVDSQVTMMFWYRQQPGQSLTLIATANQGSEATYESGFVIDKFPISRPNLTFSTLTVSNMSPEDSSIYLCSVEDNRHNYGYTFGSGTRLTVV.

The chain recombines TRBV28 with TRBJ1-1; D ambiguous. Germline V CDR1 and CDR2: MDHEN, SYDVKM. The CDR3 totals 13 residues. The V and J ends lost 6 bases and 1 base respectively, with 9 bases between them. Written as DNA, the CDR3 is TGTGCCAGCAGACCCGATGGGAACACTGAAGCTTTCTTT. The encoded protein is CASRPDGNTEAFF. The whole variable domain, remainder taken from reference TRBV28 and TRBJ1-1, is DVKVTQSSRYLVKRTGEKVFLECVQDMDHENMFWYRQDPGLGLRLIYFSYDVKMKEKGDIPEGYSVSREKKERFSLILESASTNQTSMYLCASRPDGNTEAFFGQGTRLTVV.

The J gene is TRBJ2-7, the V gene TRBV5-6, with D possibly matching TRBD2 (5 bases). This CDR3 has 13 amino acids. Germline CDR1 and CDR2: SGHDT and YYEEEE. Trimming removed 10 bases at V and 0 bases at J, with 14 bases between. Written as DNA, the CDR3 is TGTGCCTCCACCCCGGGGAACTCCTACGAGCAGTACTTC. This gives the protein CASTPGNSYEQYF.

The rearrangement links TRBV6-1 to TRBJ1-4; D is possibly TRBD1 (5 bases). Germline V CDR1 and CDR2: MNHNS, SASEGT. This CDR3 contains 15 residues. Trimming pared 0 bases from V and 4 bases from J, leaving 9 bases between. In DNA form, the CDR3 reads TGTGCCAGCAGTGAAGCGCAGGGACTTAATGAAAAACTGTTTTTT. Protein: CASSEAQGLNEKLFF.

The DNA for the CDR3 is TGTGCCAGCAGCCCCATCTCGCATTCTAGCGGGTCATACGAGCAGTACTTC. It codes for CASSPISHSSGSYEQYF. The genes are TRBV28 and TRBJ2-7, with TRBD2 matching over 8 bases. Germline-derived CDR1 and CDR2 are MDHEN and SYDVKM. V lost 6 bases, J lost 4 bases, and 17 bases stayed unmatched. There are 17 residues in the CDR3.

On this clone: It may be a read error: a sequence one base away is much more abundant. Other DNA sequences of this sample code for an identical CDR3. This chain links TRBV7-8 with TRBJ2-7, with D unresolved. CDR1 and CDR2 from the germline V gene are SGHVS and FQNEAQ. V dropped 1 base and J dropped 3 bases, with 4 bases sitting between them. This CDR3 spans 12 amino acids. The CDR3 DNA sequence: TGTGCCAGCAGCTTAGTTGGCTACGAGCAGTACTTC. Its protein product is CASSLVGYEQYF.

The chain has TRBV27 and TRBJ2-1, with 10 bases that match TRBD1. Germline V gene sequence: CDR1 MNHEY, CDR2 SMNVEV (reference sequence). J was trimmed by 5 bases and V by 5 bases; bases with no gene match: 9. The CDR3 runs 16 residues. CDR3 residues: CASSQLPGQGNNEQFF. CDR3 in DNA: TGTGCCAGCAGTCAACTTCCGGGACAGGGGAACAATGAGCAGTTCTTC.

The J gene is TRBJ1-1, the V gene TRBV2, with D maybe TRBD1 (5 bases). The CDR3 has 13 residues. The germline V gene encodes CDR1 SNHLY and CDR2 FYNNEI. Trimming cost V 2 bases and J 9 bases, with 13 bases left between them. The CDR3 spells CASSEFGHYQAFF. The CDR3 DNA follows: TGTGCCAGCAGTGAATTTGGACACTACCAAGCTTTCTTT.

The chain carries TRBV5-4 and TRBJ2-7; the D is unclear. CDR1 is SGHNT and CDR2 is YYREEE in the germline V gene (reference sequence). The V end lost 0 bases, the J end lost 2 bases, and 9 bases lay between the germline ends. The CDR3 consists of 14 residues. The CDR3 nucleotides read TGTGCCAGCAGCTTGGACGGATCCACCTACGAGCAGTACTTC. Amino acids: CASSLDGSTYEQYF.

The J gene is TRBJ2-7, the V gene TRBV2, with 11 bases aligning to TRBD2. With 2 bases clipped from V and 5 bases from J, the junction kept 5 bases outside the gene matches. CDR1 is SNHLY, CDR2 FYNNEI, per germline. CDR3 length equals 15 residues. CDR3: CASSEPALAGDEQYF. The CDR3 DNA reads as TGTGCCAGCAGTGAACCCGCACTAGCGGGAGACGAGCAGTACTTC. Combining the CDR3 with reference TRBV2 and TRBJ2-7 gives the whole variable domain EPEVTQTPSHQVTQMGQEVILRCVPISNHLYFYWYRQILGQKVEFLVSFYNNEISEKSEIFDDQFSVERPDGSNFTLKIRSTKLEDSAMYFCASSEPALAGDEQYFGPGTRLTVT.

Remarks on this clone: The identical CDR3 is also encoded by other nucleotide sequences in the sample. The chain recombines TRBV18 with TRBJ2-1; 10 positions match TRBD2. Germline loops: CDR1 KGHSH, CDR2 LQKENI. J was trimmed by 2 bases and V by 3 bases; bases with no gene match: 7. This CDR3 is 17 amino acids long. CDR3 region: CASSPPLLAGTYNEQFF. DNA of the CDR3: TGTGCCAGCTCACCCCCGTTACTAGCGGGGACCTACAATGAGCAGTTCTTC.

The chain joins TRBV19 to TRBJ2-3, with D unresolved. Trimming took 5 bases from V and 2 from J, leaving 17 bases between them. Germline loops: CDR1 LNHDA, CDR2 SQIVND (reference sequence). The length of the CDR3 is 16 residues. The CDR3 nucleotides read TGTGCCAGTAGTCCACTACAAAATTACAACACAGATACGCAGTATTTT. This encodes CASSPLQNYNTDTQYF. Variable domain in full (rest from reference TRBV19 and TRBJ2-3): DGGITQSPKYLFRKEGQNVTLSCEQNLNHDAMYWYRQDPGQGLRLIYYSQIVNDFQKGDIAEGYSVSREKKESFPLTVTSAQKNPTAFYLCASSPLQNYNTDTQYFGPGTRLTVL.

V and J are TRBV13 and TRBJ2-5, with 12 bases lining up with TRBD2. The CDR3 has 16 residues. Per germline, CDR1 PRHDT and CDR2 FYEKMQ (reference sequence). V lost 5 bases and J lost 2; bases outside the gene matches: 6. CDR3 region: CASSPRGTSGQETQYF. The CDR3 nucleotides are TGTGCCAGCAGCCCCCGTGGGACTAGCGGGCAAGAGACCCAGTACTTC.

V and J are TRBV21-1 and TRBJ1-5; the table's D call, TRBD1, has no DNA check behind it. TRBV21-1 is given as a pseudogene. CDR3 length: 14 residues. CDR3 region: CASSKETGDQPQHF. CDR3 DNA: TGTGCCAGCAGCAAAGAAACAGGGGATCAGCCCCAGCATTTT.

The chain uses TRBV27 and TRBJ2-7; no clear D. Germline CDR1 reads MNHEY; CDR2 reads SMNVEV (reference sequence). This CDR3 has 13 amino acids. V shed 5 bases and J shed 2 bases, with 10 bases lying between them. DNA for the CDR3: TGTGCCAGCAGTCCAACGACCCCCTACGAGCAGTACTTC. This sequence encodes CASSPTTPYEQYF.

This clone was seen only once. V is TRBV27 and J is TRBJ2-5, with no clear D. The V end lost 2 bases, the J end lost 0 bases, and 7 bases lay between the germline ends. The CDR3 runs to 14 residues. Looked up from germline, CDR1 is MNHEY and CDR2 is SMNVEV (reference sequence). CDR3 in DNA: TGTGCCAGCAGTTTAAGGGTTAACCAAGAGACCCAGTACTTC. This sequence encodes CASSLRVNQETQYF.

The gene calls are TRBV6-1 and TRBJ2-1, with D possibly being TRBD1 (6 bases). Germline CDR1 MNHNS, CDR2 SASEGT. The CDR3 runs to 15 residues. V dropped 2 bases and J dropped 8 bases, with 16 bases sitting between them. CDR3 nucleotide sequence: TGTGCCAGCAGTGAACGCAGGGGAAAGGGGTATGAGCAGTTCTTC. Translated, it gives CASSERRGKGYEQFF.

The chain has TRBV19 and TRBJ2-7; D is undetermined. Germline loops: CDR1 LNHDA, CDR2 SQIVND (reference sequence). This CDR3 is 12 amino acids long. Trimming pared 8 bases from V and 6 bases from J, leaving 14 bases between. The CDR3 region has the DNA TGTGCCAGTCTTGGGGAAACCTCCGAGCAGTACTTC. The encoded protein is CASLGETSEQYF.

The genes are TRBV7-2 and TRBJ2-1; D might be TRBD2 (6 bases). The CDR3 loop spans 16 amino acids. With 0 bases removed from V and 4 bases from J, the gap between germline ends came to 13 bases. The germline CDR1 and CDR2 sequences are SGHTA and FQGNSA. CDR3 residues: CASSLAGGARYNEQFF. In nucleotides, the CDR3 is TGTGCCAGCAGCTTAGCAGGCGGGGCCCGTTACAATGAGCAGTTCTTC.

The V call is TRBV19, the J call TRBJ1-5; D perhaps matches TRBD1 (6 bases). V lost 4 bases and J 0 bases, leaving 25 bases between the germline ends. The CDR3 is 20 residues long. Per germline, CDR1 LNHDA and CDR2 SQIVND (reference sequence). CDR3 DNA: TGTGCCAGTAGTAGGAGGGGGACGGGGGCAGTATTCAATAGCAATCAGCCCCAGCATTTT. Its protein product is CASSRRGTGAVFNSNQPQHF.